This is a list of T cell receptor beta chains from one sample in a study of T cell repertoires in cytomegalovirus infection. TCRdb re-called the reads through MiXCR, storing one row per CDR3 protein. The table includes 200,000 to 300,000 distinct CDR3 sequences, 9.1% detected once. Sequenced: PBMCs. The receptor source for this set is a human donor in good health (CMV status not recorded). Some clones in this sample may be carry-over from other donors' samples. CDR3s include the opening cysteine and the closing phenylalanine or tryptophan. Fields, in order: CDR3 protein, CDR3 DNA, D gene, V gene, J gene, clone size. D genes are given only for firm matches. Expanded clones are given a class, and other clones once, few, many or no size at all.

CASSFQGNVGGYNEQFF	TGCGCCAGCAGCTTTCAAGGGAACGTGGGCGGCTACAATGAGCAGTTCTTC	NA	TRBV5-1	TRBJ2-1	few
CASNNGISYEQYF	TGTGCCAGTAATAACGGAATTTCCTACGAGCAGTACTTC	NA	TRBV19	TRBJ2-7	many
CSARELAGVQETQYF	TGCAGTGCTAGAGAACTAGCGGGGGTCCAAGAGACCCAGTACTTC	TRBD2	TRBV20-1	TRBJ2-5	NA
CASSFANSPLHF	TGTGCCAGCAGCTTCGCGAATTCACCCCTCCACTTT	NA	TRBV7-8	TRBJ1-6	many
CASSPSVNNEQFF	TGTGCCAGCAGCCCGTCGGTGAACAATGAGCAGTTCTTC	NA	TRBV7-2	TRBJ2-1	many
CASRDDRGRTDTQYF	TGTGCCAGCAGAGACGACAGGGGACGCACAGATACGCAGTATTTT	TRBD1	TRBV6-2/TRBV6-3	TRBJ2-3	few
CAISEPGTGELNEQFF	TGTGCCATCAGTGAGCCAGGGACAGGGGAACTCAATGAGCAGTTCTTC	TRBD1	TRBV10-3	TRBJ2-1	many
CASSREDRSEAFF	TGTGCCAGCAGCAGAGAAGACAGGTCTGAAGCTTTCTTT	NA	TRBV7-9	TRBJ1-1	many
CASSPPPTTDTQYF	TGTGCCAGCAGCCCACCTCCGACCACAGATACGCAGTATTTT	NA	TRBV7-2	TRBJ2-3	many
CASRPDMGNQPQHF	TGTGCCAGCAGGCCGGACATGGGTAATCAGCCCCAGCATTTT	NA	TRBV12-3/TRBV12-4	TRBJ1-5	many
CASSPDRITEAFF	TGTGCCAGCAGCCCCGACCGGATCACTGAAGCTTTCTTT	NA	TRBV7-2	TRBJ1-1	many
CASSPGQGAEKLFF	TGTGCCAGCAGCCCGGGACAGGGGGCGGAAAAACTGTTTTTT	TRBD1	TRBV7-1	TRBJ1-4	many
CSAPDPEDGYTF	TGCAGTGCCCCAGACCCGGAAGATGGCTACACCTTC	NA	TRBV20-1	TRBJ1-2	NA
CASSGTNANTGELFF	TGTGCCAGCAGTGGGACTAATGCGAACACCGGGGAGCTGTTTTTT	TRBD2	TRBV14	TRBJ2-2	NA
CASSQGPGYYSPLHF	TGTGCCAGCAGCCAAGGTCCAGGGTATTATTCACCCCTCCACTTT	NA	TRBV14	TRBJ1-6	many
CASSWGHLEAFF	TGTGCCAGCAGTTGGGGACATCTCGAAGCTTTCTTT	NA	TRBV6-2/TRBV6-3	TRBJ1-1	many
CASKTPGNQPQHF	TGTGCCAGCAAAACACCGGGGAATCAGCCCCAGCATTTT	NA	TRBV7-2	TRBJ1-5	many
CAATGGRPNQPQHF	TGTGCCGCGACTGGGGGGCGTCCCAATCAGCCCCAGCATTTT	NA	TRBV6-1	TRBJ1-5	few